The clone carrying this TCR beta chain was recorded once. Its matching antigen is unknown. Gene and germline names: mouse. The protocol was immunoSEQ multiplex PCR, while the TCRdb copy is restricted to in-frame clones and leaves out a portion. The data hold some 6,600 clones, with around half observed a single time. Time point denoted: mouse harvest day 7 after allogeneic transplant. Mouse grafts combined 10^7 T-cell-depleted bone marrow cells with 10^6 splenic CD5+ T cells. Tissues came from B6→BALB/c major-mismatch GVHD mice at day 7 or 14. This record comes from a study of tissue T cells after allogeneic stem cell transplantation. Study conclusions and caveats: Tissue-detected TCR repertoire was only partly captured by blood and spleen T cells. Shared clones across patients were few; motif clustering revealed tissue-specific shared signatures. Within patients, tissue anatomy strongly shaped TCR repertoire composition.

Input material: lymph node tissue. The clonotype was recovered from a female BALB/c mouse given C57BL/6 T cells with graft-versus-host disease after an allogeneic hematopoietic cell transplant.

The covered CDR3 bases are TGTGCCAGCAGACCCCTGACAGGTCAAAACACCTTGTAC. Its protein is CASRPLTGQNTLY. The entire CDR3 reads CASRPLTGQNTLYF. The rearrangement joins TRBV26 to TRBJ2-4, with TRBD1 as a possible D gene (5 bases). The read ends 1 residue before the CDR3 terminus; that terminus is restored from the germline J gene. The CDR3 is 14 amino acids. Germline V CDR1 and CDR2: KGHPV, FQNQEV (reference sequence). The germline V and J ends were trimmed by 6 bases and 1 base, with 11 bases remaining between them.